Following are 22 T cell receptor beta chains from one sample sequenced in a study of cytomegalovirus exposure and HLA in healthy donors. PCR involved 60 Vbeta and 13 Jbeta primers. Generated by immunoSEQ multiplex PCR, the TCRdb table keeps only in-frame clones and is missing some. This table holds about 99,000 clones, roughly a tenth found once. What was sequenced was PBMCs. The receptors were sampled from a man between 40 and 49 years old in good health and CMV-seropositive.

This clone was found a few times. An end of the junction differs from the germline gene, which may be a read error. V gene TRBV7-7 combines with J gene TRBJ2-1; 7 positions match TRBD2. CDR3 length equals 16 residues. Germline loops: CDR1 SSHAT, CDR2 FNYEAQ (reference sequence). CDR3 sequence: CASSGQAGSSYNEQFF. In DNA form, the CDR3 reads TGTGCTAGCAGCGGACAAGCGGGAAGCTCCTACAATGAGCAGTTCTTC.

This clone was recorded a few times. The rearrangement joins TRBV6-5 to TRBJ2-2, with TRBD1 matching 7 bases. The CDR3 extends over 15 amino acids. V dropped 5 bases and J dropped 3; count of bases not matched to a gene: 6. The germline gives CDR1 MNHEY, CDR2 SVGAGI. The CDR3, as DNA: TGTGCCAGCAGTACAACAGGGGCAGACACCGGGGAGCTGTTTTTT. Encoded protein: CASSTTGADTGELFF.

V and J are TRBV25-1 and TRBJ1-1; D perhaps matches TRBD1 (5 bases). Germline V gene lookup returns CDR1 MGHDK and CDR2 SYGVNS. V shed 6 bases and J shed 1 base, with 12 bases lying between them. The CDR3 has 14 residues. DNA for the CDR3: TGTGCCAGCAGCGCCTCCGGACAGAACACTGAAGCTTTCTTT. Its protein is CASSASGQNTEAFF.

This clone was detected only a few times. The genes are TRBV21-1 and TRBJ1-4; the table assigns TRBD1, which was not confirmed against the DNA. TRBV21-1 is described as a pseudogene. This CDR3 spans 13 amino acids. The CDR3 DNA reads as TGTGCCAGCAGCAAAGAACAGGGGGAAAAACTGTTTTTT. The encoded protein is CASSKEQGEKLFF.

The chain joins TRBV4-1 to TRBJ2-1; 8 nucleotides agree with TRBD2. The germline gives CDR1 MGHRA, CDR2 YSYEKL. Trimming cost V 0 bases and J 0 bases; bases outside gene matches: 4. CDR3 length: 17 residues. The CDR3 sequence: CASSQERGAISYNEQFF. In nucleotides, the CDR3 is TGCGCCAGCAGCCAAGAGCGGGGGGCGATCTCCTACAATGAGCAGTTCTTC.

V usage is TRBV2 and J usage is TRBJ2-2; D uncertain. CDR3 length: 12 residues. Trimming shortened V by 4 bases and J by 6 bases, and 6 bases separated the two germline ends. Germline V gives CDR1 SNHLY, CDR2 FYNNEI. The CDR3 region has the DNA TGTGCCAGCAGTGGTCTCCCCGGGGAGCTGTTTTTT. This translates into CASSGLPGELFF.

This clone was seen a handful of times. CDR3 coding DNA: TGTGCCAGCAGCTTGCCGCTGGCTAGCACAGATACGCAGTATTTT. Protein: CASSLPLASTDTQYF. The V and J genes are TRBV5-6 and TRBJ2-3, with D unresolved. Trimming left V 1 base short and J 0 bases short, with 9 bases between. CDR3 length: 15 amino acids. Germline lookup yields CDR1 SGHDT and CDR2 YYEEEE.

This clone appeared a single time. This sequence joins TRBV15 and TRBJ2-1; D might be TRBD1 (6 bases). The germline V gene encodes CDR1 LNHNV and CDR2 YYDKDF (reference sequence). V lost 3 bases, J lost 0 bases, and 9 bases lay in between. There are 15 residues in the CDR3. Here the CDR3 reads CATSRTGSSYNEQFF. The CDR3 DNA follows: TGTGCCACCAGCAGGACAGGAAGCTCCTACAATGAGCAGTTCTTC.

CDR3 residues: CASSSDRWSGYTF. The CDR3 nucleotides read TGTGCCAGCAGCTCGGACAGGTGGTCCGGCTACACCTTC. The chain combines TRBV6-5 with TRBJ1-2; 7 bases are a match to TRBD1. CDR1 is MNHEY, CDR2 SVGAGI, per germline. Trimming removed 6 bases from V and 8 bases from J; junction bases left unmatched: 9. The CDR3 totals 13 residues.

This clone occurred a few times. The J gene is TRBJ2-1, the V gene TRBV7-9, with a weak D call TRBD1 (5 bases). Trimming stripped 0 bases from V and 3 bases from J, with 6 bases between. There are 14 residues in the CDR3. In germline, CDR1 is SEHNR, CDR2 FQNEAQ (reference sequence). The CDR3 DNA follows: TGTGCCAGCAGCTTAGCCGACAGCTACAATGAGCAGTTCTTC. Encoded protein: CASSLADSYNEQFF.

This sequence joins TRBV27 and TRBJ1-3; D not resolved. Trimming removed 6 bases at V and 0 bases at J, with 6 bases between. The CDR3 is 13 residues long. Germline V CDR1 and CDR2: MNHEY, SMNVEV (reference sequence). The CDR3 is CASRENSGNTIYF. CDR3 DNA sequence: TGTGCCAGCAGGGAGAACTCTGGAAACACCATATATTTT.

This clone has more than one count but fewer than ten. V and J are TRBV6-5 and TRBJ2-1; 9 bases align to TRBD2. Germline trimming cut 10 bases from V and 3 bases from J; bases unmatched to any gene: 4. The length of the CDR3 is 13 residues. CDR1 is MNHEY and CDR2 is SVGAGI in the germline V gene. For the CDR3, the DNA is TGTGCCACCAGCGGGGGGAACTACAATGAGCAGTTCTTC. It is translated as CATSGGNYNEQFF.

V is TRBV2 and J is TRBJ2-7, with D unresolved. Deletions cut 6 bases from V and 4 bases from J, with 10 bases between. The germline V gene encodes CDR1 SNHLY and CDR2 FYNNEI. CDR3 length: 12 residues. CDR3 coding DNA: TGTGCCAGCAGCGCCAACAGTTACGAGCAGTACTTC. Translated: CASSANSYEQYF.

This clone was seen more than once but under ten times. This chain uses TRBV4-1 with TRBJ2-7; the match to TRBD1 covers 7 bases. Unmatched junction bases numbered 11, after V lost 1 base and J lost 5 bases. Germline V gene sequence: CDR1 MGHRA, CDR2 YSYEKL. The CDR3 has 16 amino acids. In DNA, the CDR3 is TGCGCCAGCAGCCAAGTATCGTCCCGACAGGGAGACGAGCAGTACTTC. The encoded protein is CASSQVSSRQGDEQYF.

The chain couples TRBV27 to TRBJ2-7; D might be TRBD2 (5 bases). The V gene's germline CDR1 is MNHEY and CDR2 SMNVEV (reference sequence). This CDR3 comprises 13 residues. V shed 6 bases and J shed 7 bases, with 16 bases lying between them. The CDR3 here is CASRLPTSGEQYF. The CDR3 DNA reads TGTGCCAGCAGACTCCCCACCTCGGGGGAGCAGTACTTC.

This clone has more than one count but fewer than ten. The V gene is TRBV18, the J gene TRBJ2-5, with D possibly matching TRBD2 (6 bases). V dropped 3 bases and J dropped 5 bases, with 13 bases sitting between them. Germline CDR1 KGHSH, CDR2 LQKENI. The CDR3 runs to 14 residues. Here the CDR3 DNA reads TGTGCCAGCTCACCGGAGGGAGTATTGGAGACCCAGTACTTC. Amino acids: CASSPEGVLETQYF.

In this sample, this clone turned up a few times. The chain couples TRBV6-4 to TRBJ2-4; 9 nucleotides agree with TRBD1. With 4 bases clipped from V and 2 bases from J, the junction kept 9 bases outside the gene matches. Germline values: CDR1 MRHNA, CDR2 SNTAGT. This CDR3 spans 17 amino acids. The chain's CDR3 is CASSASGTGRPKNIQYF. The CDR3 region has the DNA TGTGCCAGCAGTGCCTCCGGGACAGGGCGTCCCAAAAACATTCAGTACTTC.

This clone has just a few counts. This chain joins TRBV5-6 and TRBJ1-5; 8 nucleotides line up with TRBD1. CDR3 length: 16 amino acids. Germline values: CDR1 SGHDT, CDR2 YYEEEE. After removal of 2 bases from V and 5 bases from J, the junction contained 9 bases not matched to a gene. In DNA, the CDR3 is TGTGCCAGCAGCTTAAGCCGCAGGGGGCTGGATCAGCCCCAGCATTTT. It translates to CASSLSRRGLDQPQHF.

The gene calls are TRBV5-6 and TRBJ2-1; 10 bases map to TRBD2. V shed 3 bases, J shed 3 bases, and the junction held 3 bases outside the gene matches. CDR1 SGHDT and CDR2 YYEEEE come from the germline V gene. The CDR3 has 15 amino acids. For the CDR3, the DNA is TGTGCCAGCAGCTGGGAGCGGGAGGGCTACAATGAGCAGTTCTTC. This translates into CASSWEREGYNEQFF.

This clone was seen more than once but under ten times. V and J are TRBV6-1 and TRBJ2-5; TRBD1 matches at 9 bases. The DNA end is a closer match to TRBJ2-7, so the J assignment may be wrong. This CDR3 is 14 amino acids long. Germline values: CDR1 MNHNS, CDR2 SASEGT. In DNA, the CDR3 is TGTGCCAGCAGAGGGGACAGGGAGTCCAACGAGCAGTACTTC. Its protein product is CASRGDRESNEQYF.

V is TRBV19 and J is TRBJ1-5; 9 nucleotides match TRBD1. Germline values: CDR1 LNHDA, CDR2 SQIVND (reference sequence). The CDR3 extends over 16 amino acids. The V and J ends lost 5 bases and 2 bases, in that order; junction bases with no gene match: 7. The CDR3 loop reads CASSYTGGLGNQPQHF. The CDR3 DNA reads as TGTGCCAGTAGTTATACAGGGGGCCTTGGCAATCAGCCCCAGCATTTT. Filled out from reference TRBV19 and TRBJ1-5, the complete variable domain reads DGGITQSPKYLFRKEGQNVTLSCEQNLNHDAMYWYRQDPGQGLRLIYYSQIVNDFQKGDIAEGYSVSREKKESFPLTVTSAQKNPTAFYLCASSYTGGLGNQPQHFGDGTRLSIL.

This clone was counted between two and nine times. The J gene is TRBJ1-6, the V gene TRBV5-8, with a tentative D call TRBD1 (6 bases). CDR3 length: 16 amino acids. Germline lookup yields CDR1 SGHTS and CDR2 YDEGEE. Trimming took off 0 bases at V and 7 bases at J, with 14 bases between the two ends. The CDR3 region is CASSLGAQGYNSPLHF. The CDR3 DNA is TGTGCCAGCAGCTTGGGGGCACAGGGTTACAATTCACCCCTCCACTTT. The full variable domain, rest sourced from reference TRBV5-8 and TRBJ1-6, is EAGVTQSPTHLIKTRGQQATLRCSPISGHTSVYWYQQALGLGLQFLLWYDEGEERNRGNFPPRFSGRQFPNYSSELNVNALELEDSALYLCASSLGAQGYNSPLHFGNGTRLTVT.